One T cell receptor beta chain is described in this entry. Its antigen is currently unknown. The record originates from a study of T cells after yellow fever vaccination. Study-level results: Re-detected after boosting: most primary clones, 96% of CD4 and roughly 90% of CD8.

The length of the CDR3 is 16 residues. Germline values: CDR1 MNHEY, CDR2 SVGAGI. V trimming: 7 bases; J trimming: 5 bases; junction bases outside the gene matches: 14. TCRdb redid the calling of the 5' RACE reads with MiXCR, one entry per CDR3 protein. Here the sample spans hundreds of thousands of distinct CDR3 sequences, over 9% being singletons. The origin of this receptor is a man aged 25-40 years who received the YFV17D yellow fever vaccine. The input for sequencing was PBMCs, taken on the day of the yellow fever booster vaccination. The rearrangement joins TRBV6-5 to TRBJ2-3; 8 bases are a match to TRBD2. CDR3 DNA sequence: TGTGCCAGCACCCCCTGGAAGAGCGGGAGAAGAGATACGCAGTATTTT. The encoded protein is CASTPWKSGRRDTQYF.